Listed below are T cell receptor beta chains from one sample, sequenced in a study of cytomegalovirus exposure and HLA in healthy donors. Assay: immunoSEQ multiplex PCR; the TCRdb copy retains only in-frame clones and omits some. Seen here are roughly 90,000 clones, over 65% observed once, and the top ten hold roughly 4.2%. Sequenced input: PBMCs. Every receptor here comes from a woman aged 40 to 50 in good health and CMV-seropositive. Both conserved end residues are part of each CDR3.

j_call | v_call | cdr3_length | cdr3_aa
TRBJ1-2 | TRBV5-1 | 15 | CASSMDGASYYGYTF
TRBJ2-2 | TRBV19 | 15 | CASKVGGAPPGELFF
TRBJ2-7 | TRBV7-2 | 13 | CASSPDRLYEQYF
TRBJ2-3 | TRBV21-1 | 14 | CASPHTSDWDTQYF
TRBJ2-2 | TRBV7-6 | 17 | CASSLLSGRAGTGELFF
TRBJ2-3 | TRBV2 | 14 | CAIPVSGSSDTQYF
TRBJ2-7 | TRBV10-1 | 14 | CASSGWQWSYEQYF
TRBJ2-3 | TRBV5-1 | 18 | CASSPGPGQGPDTDTQYF
TRBJ1-2 | TRBV2 | 15 | CASSEDWTGGYGYTF
TRBJ1-3 | TRBV10-2 | 17 | CASSVNGDRGPGNTIYF
TRBJ2-1 | TRBV11-3 | 17 | CASSLGRTLLPGDEQFF
TRBJ2-7 | TRBV2 | 14 | CASSRTSEVYEQYF
TRBJ2-1 | TRBV5-4 | 17 | CASSFGLAGSSYNEQFF
TRBJ1-6 | TRBV25-1 | 13 | CASSSGDRLILHF
TRBJ1-2 | TRBV19 | 13 | CASSIGYPPGYTF
TRBJ2-3 | TRBV9 | 17 | CASSVGTLSGGADTQYF
TRBJ1-1 | TRBV7-6 | 16 | CASSLEAGKMNTEAFF
TRBJ2-1 | TRBV11-2 | 15 | CASSPVAGGPDEQFF
TRBJ2-2 | TRBV7-9 | 16 | CASSFGLAGVTGELFF
TRBJ1-1 | TRBV28 | 13 | CASSLRQGLGAFF
TRBJ2-7 | TRBV2 | 14 | CASSRGLASYEQYF
TRBJ1-5 | TRBV4-1 | 16 | CASSQERVGRNQPQHF
TRBJ2-5 | TRBV28 | 16 | CASSLRTGSLQETQYF
TRBJ2-7 | TRBV7-9 | 15 | CASSFLRDPSYEQYF
TRBJ2-5 | TRBV4-1 | 13 | CASSQVLVETQYF
TRBJ2-3 | TRBV4-2 | 14 | CASSPPGGPDTQYF
TRBJ2-5 | TRBV5-1 | 13 | CASSMTGKETQYF
TRBJ2-1 | TRBV4-3 | 16 | CASSQGLAALGNEQFF
TRBJ1-1 | TRBV7-2 | 14 | CASSLVGTMSEAFF
TRBJ2-5 | TRBV6-5 | 15 | CASSYSGQFQETQYF
TRBJ2-5 | TRBV5-1 | 17 | CASSILGLAGGQETQYF
TRBJ2-1 | TRBV7-2 | 14 | CASSLGEGYNEQFF
TRBJ2-3 | TRBV7-2 | 16 | CASSRAGMGGLGTQYF
TRBJ1-1 | TRBV7-9 | 11 | CSSSFMTEAFF
TRBJ2-6 | TRBV9 | 15 | CASSVARSGANVLTF
TRBJ2-5 | TRBV7-9 | 14 | CASSLELEGETQYF
TRBJ2-2 | TRBV7-3 | 16 | CASSLSGARNTGELFF
TRBJ2-2 | TRBV28 | 14 | CASSSSEVLGELFF
TRBJ2-2 | TRBV28 | 14 | CASSLPTFTGELFF
TRBJ2-7 | TRBV7-9 | 16 | CASSPRDSQPLDEQYF
TRBJ2-3 | TRBV5-8 | 14 | CASRHAGGTDTQYF
TRBJ2-5 | TRBV7-9 | 14 | CASSQTGMGETQYF
TRBJ2-7 | TRBV5-4 | 13 | CASSLNGVGEQYF
TRBJ1-1 | TRBV14 | 13 | CASSLIPAGGTFF
TRBJ1-1 | TRBV11-3 | 15 | CASSPSTGMNTEAFF
TRBJ2-7 | TRBV15 | 14 | CATSRAGLNYEQYF
TRBJ2-7 | TRBV11-1 | 15 | CASSKTSGSSYEQYF
TRBJ2-1 | TRBV4-3 | 14 | CASSRGLADNEQFF
TRBJ2-7 | TRBV5-5 | 14 | CASSLSGTTYEQYF
TRBJ2-1 | TRBV28 | 12 | CASRPGLDEQFF
TRBJ2-3 | TRBV4-3 | 14 | CASSPGTSANTQYF
TRBJ2-7 | TRBV19 | 17 | CASRLLDTSESSYEQYF